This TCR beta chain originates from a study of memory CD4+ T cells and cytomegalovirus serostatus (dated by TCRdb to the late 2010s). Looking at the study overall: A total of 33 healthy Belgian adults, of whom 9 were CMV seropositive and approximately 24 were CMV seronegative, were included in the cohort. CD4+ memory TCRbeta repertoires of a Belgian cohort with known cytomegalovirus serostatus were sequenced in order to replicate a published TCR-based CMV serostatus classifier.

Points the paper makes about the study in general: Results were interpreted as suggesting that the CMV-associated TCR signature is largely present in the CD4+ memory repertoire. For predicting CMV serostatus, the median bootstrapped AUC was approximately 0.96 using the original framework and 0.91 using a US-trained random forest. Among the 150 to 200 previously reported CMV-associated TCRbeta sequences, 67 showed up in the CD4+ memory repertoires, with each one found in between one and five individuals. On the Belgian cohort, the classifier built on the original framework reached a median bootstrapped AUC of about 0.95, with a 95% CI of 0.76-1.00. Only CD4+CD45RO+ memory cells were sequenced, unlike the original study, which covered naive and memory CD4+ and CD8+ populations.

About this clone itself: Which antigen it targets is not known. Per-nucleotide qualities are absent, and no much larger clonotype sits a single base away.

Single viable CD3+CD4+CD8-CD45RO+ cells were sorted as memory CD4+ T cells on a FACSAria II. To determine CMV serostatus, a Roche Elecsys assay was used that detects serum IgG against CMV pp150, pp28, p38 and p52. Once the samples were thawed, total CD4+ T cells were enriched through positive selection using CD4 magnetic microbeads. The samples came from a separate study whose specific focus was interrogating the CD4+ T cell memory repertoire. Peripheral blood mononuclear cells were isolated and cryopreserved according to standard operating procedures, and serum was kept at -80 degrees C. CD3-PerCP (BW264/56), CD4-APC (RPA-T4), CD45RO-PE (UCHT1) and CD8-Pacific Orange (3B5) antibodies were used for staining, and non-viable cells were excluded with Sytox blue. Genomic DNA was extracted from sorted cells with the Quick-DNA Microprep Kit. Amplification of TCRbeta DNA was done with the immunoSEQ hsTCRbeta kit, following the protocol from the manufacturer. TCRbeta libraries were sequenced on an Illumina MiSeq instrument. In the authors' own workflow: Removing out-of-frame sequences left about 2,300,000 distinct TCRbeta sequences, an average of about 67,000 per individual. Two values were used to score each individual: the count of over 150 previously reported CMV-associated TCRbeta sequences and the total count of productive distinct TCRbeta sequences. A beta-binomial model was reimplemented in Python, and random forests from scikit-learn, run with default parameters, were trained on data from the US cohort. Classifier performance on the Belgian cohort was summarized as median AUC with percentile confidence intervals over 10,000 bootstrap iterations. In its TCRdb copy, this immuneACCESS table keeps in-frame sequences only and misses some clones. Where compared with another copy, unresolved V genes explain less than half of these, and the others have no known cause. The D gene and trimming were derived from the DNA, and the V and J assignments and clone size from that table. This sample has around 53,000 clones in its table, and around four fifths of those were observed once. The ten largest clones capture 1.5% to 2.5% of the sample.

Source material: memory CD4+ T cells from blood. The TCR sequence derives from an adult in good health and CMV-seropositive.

The nucleotide sequence is given as TGTGCCAGTAGTCCAGACATCTCTGGGGCCAACGTCCTGACTTTC. This encodes CASSPDISGANVLTF. The rearranged segments are TRBV19 and TRBJ2-6; confidence is insufficient to name the D gene. Between the V and J ends, shortened by 5 bases and 0 bases respectively, the junction contains 8 bases. The germline V gene (reference sequence) sets CDR1 to LNHDA and CDR2 to SQIVND. The CDR3 measures 15 amino acids from cysteine to phenylalanine. The read is trimmed to its CDR3 DNA, 45 bases read in frame from base 1. The variable domain in full, with residues beyond the CDR3 obtained from the reference TRBV19 and TRBJ2-6 genes, is DGGITQSPKYLFRKEGQNVTLSCEQNLNHDAMYWYRQDPGQGLRLIYYSQIVNDFQKGDIAEGYSVSREKKESFPLTVTSAQKNPTAFYLCASSPDISGANVLTFGAGSRLTVL.